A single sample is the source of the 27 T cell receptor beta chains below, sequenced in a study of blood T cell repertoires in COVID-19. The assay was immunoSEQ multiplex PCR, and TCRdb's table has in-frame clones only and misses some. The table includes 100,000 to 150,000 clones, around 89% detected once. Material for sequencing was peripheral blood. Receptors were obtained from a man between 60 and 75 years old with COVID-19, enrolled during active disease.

CDR3 DNA: TGTGCCAGCTCACTCACGGGGGATCTGAATCAGCCCCAGCATTTT. It specifies CASSLTGDLNQPQHF. The chain couples TRBV18 to TRBJ1-5; D perhaps matches TRBD1 (5 bases). The CDR3 has 15 residues. V was shortened by 4 bases and J by 4 bases, with 14 bases between the two germline ends. The V gene's germline CDR1 is KGHSH and CDR2 LQKENI.

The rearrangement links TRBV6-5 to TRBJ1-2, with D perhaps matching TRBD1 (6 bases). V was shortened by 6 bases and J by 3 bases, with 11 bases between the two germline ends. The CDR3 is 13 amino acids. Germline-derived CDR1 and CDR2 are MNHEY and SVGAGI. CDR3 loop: CASRPTGDYGYTF. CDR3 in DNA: TGTGCCAGCAGACCGACAGGAGACTATGGCTACACCTTC.

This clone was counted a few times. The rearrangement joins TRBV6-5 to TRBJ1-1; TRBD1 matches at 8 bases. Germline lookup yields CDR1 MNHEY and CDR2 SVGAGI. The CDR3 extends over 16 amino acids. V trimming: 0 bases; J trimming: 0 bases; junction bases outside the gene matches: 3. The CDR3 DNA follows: TGTGCCAGCAGTTACTCGAGCAGGGGGCTGAACACTGAAGCTTTCTTT. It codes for CASSYSSRGLNTEAFF.

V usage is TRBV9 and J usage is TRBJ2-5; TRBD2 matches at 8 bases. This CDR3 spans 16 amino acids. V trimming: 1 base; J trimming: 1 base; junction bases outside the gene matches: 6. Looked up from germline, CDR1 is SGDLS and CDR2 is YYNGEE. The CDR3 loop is CASSVTSGGAQETQYF. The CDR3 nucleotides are TGTGCCAGCAGCGTAACTTCCGGGGGGGCCCAAGAGACCCAGTACTTC. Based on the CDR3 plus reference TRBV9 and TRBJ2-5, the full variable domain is DSGVTQTPKHLITATGQRVTLRCSPRSGDLSVYWYQQSLDQGLQFLIQYYNGEERAKGNILERFSAQQFPDLHSELNLSSLELGDSALYFCASSVTSGGAQETQYFGPGTRLLVL.

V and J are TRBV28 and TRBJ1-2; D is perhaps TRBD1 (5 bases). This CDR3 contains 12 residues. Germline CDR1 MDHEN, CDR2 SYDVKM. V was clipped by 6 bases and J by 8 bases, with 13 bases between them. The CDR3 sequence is CASRKGSFGYTF. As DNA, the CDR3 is TGTGCCAGCAGGAAGGGGTCCTTCGGCTACACCTTC.

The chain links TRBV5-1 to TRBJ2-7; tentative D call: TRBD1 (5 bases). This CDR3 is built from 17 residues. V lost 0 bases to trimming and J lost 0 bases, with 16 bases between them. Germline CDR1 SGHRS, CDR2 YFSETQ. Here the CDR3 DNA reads TGCGCCAGCAGCTTGGCTCCCCTTGTCAGGGACTCCTACGAGCAGTACTTC. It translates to CASSLAPLVRDSYEQYF.

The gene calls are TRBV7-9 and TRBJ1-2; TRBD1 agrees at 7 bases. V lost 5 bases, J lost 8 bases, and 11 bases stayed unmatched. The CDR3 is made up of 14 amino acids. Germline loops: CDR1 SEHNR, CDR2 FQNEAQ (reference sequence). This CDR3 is CASSLDRVPIGYTF. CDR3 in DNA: TGTGCCAGCAGCCTCGACAGGGTACCTATCGGCTACACCTTC.

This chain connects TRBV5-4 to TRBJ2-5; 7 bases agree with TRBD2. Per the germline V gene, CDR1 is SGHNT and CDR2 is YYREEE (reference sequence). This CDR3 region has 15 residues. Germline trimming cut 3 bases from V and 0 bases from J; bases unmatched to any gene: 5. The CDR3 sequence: CASSSPAGDQETQYF. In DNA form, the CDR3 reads TGTGCCAGCAGCTCGCCGGCGGGGGACCAAGAGACCCAGTACTTC.

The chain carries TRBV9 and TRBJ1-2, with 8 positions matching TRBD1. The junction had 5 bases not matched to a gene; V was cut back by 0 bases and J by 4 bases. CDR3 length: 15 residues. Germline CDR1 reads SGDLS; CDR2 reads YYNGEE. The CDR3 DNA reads TGTGCCAGCAGCGTAGAAACAGGGGGTCCCTATGGCTACACCTTC. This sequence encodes CASSVETGGPYGYTF.

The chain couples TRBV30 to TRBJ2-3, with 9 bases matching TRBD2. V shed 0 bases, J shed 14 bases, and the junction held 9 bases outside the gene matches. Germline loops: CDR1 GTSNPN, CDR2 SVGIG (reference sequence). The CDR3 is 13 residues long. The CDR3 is CAWSVPGLAGLYF. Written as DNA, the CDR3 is TGTGCCTGGAGTGTACCGGGACTAGCCGGCCTGTATTTT.

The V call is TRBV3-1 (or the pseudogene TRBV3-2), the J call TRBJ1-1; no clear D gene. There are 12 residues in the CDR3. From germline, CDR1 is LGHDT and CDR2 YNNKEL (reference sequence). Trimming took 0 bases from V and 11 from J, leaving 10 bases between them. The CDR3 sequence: CASSQDGRGAFF. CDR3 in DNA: TGTGCCAGCAGCCAAGATGGTAGAGGCGCTTTCTTT.

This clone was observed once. CDR3 nucleotide sequence: TGTGCCAGCAGCCCGGACTCTTCTGGTGAGCAGTTCTTC. It translates to CASSPDSSGEQFF. The rearrangement joins TRBV5-4 to TRBJ2-1; possible D gene TRBD2, 5 bases. Per germline, CDR1 SGHNT and CDR2 YYREEE (reference sequence). CDR3 length equals 13 residues. V dropped 4 bases and J dropped 9 bases, with 14 bases sitting between them.

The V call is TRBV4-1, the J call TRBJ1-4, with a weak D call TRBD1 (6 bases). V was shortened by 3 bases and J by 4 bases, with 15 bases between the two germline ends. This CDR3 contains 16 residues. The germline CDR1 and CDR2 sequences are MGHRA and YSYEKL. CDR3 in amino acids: CASSHAGGQNNEKLFF. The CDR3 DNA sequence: TGCGCCAGCAGCCACGCGGGGGGGCAGAATAATGAAAAACTGTTTTTT.

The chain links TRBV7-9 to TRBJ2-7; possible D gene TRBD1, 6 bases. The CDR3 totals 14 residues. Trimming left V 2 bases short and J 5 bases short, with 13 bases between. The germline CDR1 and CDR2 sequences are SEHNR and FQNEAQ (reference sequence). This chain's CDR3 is CASSLTGMGDEQYF. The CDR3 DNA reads TGTGCCAGCAGCTTAACAGGGATGGGCGACGAGCAGTACTTC.

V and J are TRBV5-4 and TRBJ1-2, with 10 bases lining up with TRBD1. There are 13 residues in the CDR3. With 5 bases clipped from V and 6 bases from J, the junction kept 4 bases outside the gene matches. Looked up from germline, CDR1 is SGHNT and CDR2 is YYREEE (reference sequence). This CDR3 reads CASRNDRGHGYTF. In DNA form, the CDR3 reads TGTGCCAGCAGAAACGACAGGGGGCATGGCTACACCTTC.

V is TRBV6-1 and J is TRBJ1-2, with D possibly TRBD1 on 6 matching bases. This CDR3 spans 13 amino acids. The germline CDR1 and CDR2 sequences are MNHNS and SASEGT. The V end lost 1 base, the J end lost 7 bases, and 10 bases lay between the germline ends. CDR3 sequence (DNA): TGTGCCAGCAGTGAAGACAGGGTCAGTGGCTACACCTTC. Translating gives CASSEDRVSGYTF.

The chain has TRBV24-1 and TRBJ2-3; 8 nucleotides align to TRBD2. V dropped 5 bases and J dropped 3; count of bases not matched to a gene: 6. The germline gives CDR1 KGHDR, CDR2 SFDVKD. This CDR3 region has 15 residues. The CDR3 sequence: CATSAGLAWTDTQYF. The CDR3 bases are TGTGCCACCAGTGCAGGACTAGCCTGGACAGATACGCAGTATTTT.

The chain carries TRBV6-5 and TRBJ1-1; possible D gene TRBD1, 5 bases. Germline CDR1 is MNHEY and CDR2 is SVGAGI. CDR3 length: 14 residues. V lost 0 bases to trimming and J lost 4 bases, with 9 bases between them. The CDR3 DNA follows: TGTGCCAGCAGTTACTCGGGGGGAGGCACTGAAGCTTTCTTT. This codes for CASSYSGGGTEAFF.

The CDR3 region is CASRIGGGFSGNTIYF. The CDR3 DNA follows: TGTGCCAGCCGAATAGGGGGGGGATTCTCTGGAAACACCATATATTTT. The chain carries TRBV6-6 and TRBJ1-3, with D possibly matching TRBD1 (6 bases). Trimming took 8 bases from V and 0 from J, leaving 17 bases between them. Germline V lookup: CDR1 MNHNY, CDR2 SVGAGI (reference sequence). This CDR3 is built from 16 residues.

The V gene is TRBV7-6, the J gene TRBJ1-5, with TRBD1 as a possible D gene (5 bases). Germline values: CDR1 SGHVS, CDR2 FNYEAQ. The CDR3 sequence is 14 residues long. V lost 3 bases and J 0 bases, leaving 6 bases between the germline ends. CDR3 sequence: CASSLTDSNQPQHF. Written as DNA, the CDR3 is TGTGCCAGCAGCTTGACAGATAGCAATCAGCCCCAGCATTTT.

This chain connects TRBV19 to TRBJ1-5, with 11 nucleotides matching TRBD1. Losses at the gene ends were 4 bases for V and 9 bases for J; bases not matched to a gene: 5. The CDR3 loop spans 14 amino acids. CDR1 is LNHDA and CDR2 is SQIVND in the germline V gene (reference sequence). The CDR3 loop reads CASSTGTGGMPQHF. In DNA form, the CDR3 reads TGTGCCAGTAGTACAGGGACAGGGGGTATGCCCCAGCATTTT.

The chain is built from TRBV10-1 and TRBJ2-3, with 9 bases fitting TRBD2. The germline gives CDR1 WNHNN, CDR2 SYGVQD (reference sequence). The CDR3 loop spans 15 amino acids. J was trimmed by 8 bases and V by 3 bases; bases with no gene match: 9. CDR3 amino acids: CASSDNGGGAGTQYF. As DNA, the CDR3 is TGCGCCAGCAGTGATAACGGCGGGGGGGCGGGTACGCAGTATTTT.

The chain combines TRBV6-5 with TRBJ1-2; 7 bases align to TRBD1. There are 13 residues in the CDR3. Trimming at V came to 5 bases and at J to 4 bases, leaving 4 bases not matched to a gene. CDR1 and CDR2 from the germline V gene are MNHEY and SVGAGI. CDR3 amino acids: CASSPGQVYGYTF. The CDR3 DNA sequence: TGTGCCAGCAGTCCTGGACAGGTCTATGGCTACACCTTC.

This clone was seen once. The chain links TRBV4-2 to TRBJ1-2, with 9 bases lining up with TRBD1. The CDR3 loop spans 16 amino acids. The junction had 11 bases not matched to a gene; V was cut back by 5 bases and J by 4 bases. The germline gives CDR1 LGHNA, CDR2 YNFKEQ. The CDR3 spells CASSTPRTGVFYGYTF. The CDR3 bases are TGTGCCAGCAGCACTCCTCGGACAGGGGTATTCTATGGCTACACCTTC.

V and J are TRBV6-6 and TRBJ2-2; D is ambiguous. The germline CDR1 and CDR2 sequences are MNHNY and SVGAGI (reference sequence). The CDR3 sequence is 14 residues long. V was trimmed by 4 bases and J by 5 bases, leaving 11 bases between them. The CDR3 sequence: CASSFPARTGELFF. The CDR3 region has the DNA TGTGCCAGCAGTTTCCCCGCGAGAACCGGGGAGCTGTTTTTT.

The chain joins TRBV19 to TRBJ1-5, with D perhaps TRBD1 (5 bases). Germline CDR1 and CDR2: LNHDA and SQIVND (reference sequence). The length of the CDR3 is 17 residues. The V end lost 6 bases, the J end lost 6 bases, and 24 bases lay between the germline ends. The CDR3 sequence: CASSIIAGASLPQPQHF. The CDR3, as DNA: TGTGCCAGTAGCATCATAGCTGGGGCATCGTTACCTCAGCCCCAGCATTTT.

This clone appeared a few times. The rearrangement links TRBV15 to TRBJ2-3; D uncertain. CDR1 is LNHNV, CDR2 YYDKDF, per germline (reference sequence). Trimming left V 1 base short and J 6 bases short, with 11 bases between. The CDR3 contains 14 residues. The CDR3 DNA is TGTGCCACCAGCAGAGCCGTCCCCGGGGATACGCAGTATTTT. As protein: CATSRAVPGDTQYF.